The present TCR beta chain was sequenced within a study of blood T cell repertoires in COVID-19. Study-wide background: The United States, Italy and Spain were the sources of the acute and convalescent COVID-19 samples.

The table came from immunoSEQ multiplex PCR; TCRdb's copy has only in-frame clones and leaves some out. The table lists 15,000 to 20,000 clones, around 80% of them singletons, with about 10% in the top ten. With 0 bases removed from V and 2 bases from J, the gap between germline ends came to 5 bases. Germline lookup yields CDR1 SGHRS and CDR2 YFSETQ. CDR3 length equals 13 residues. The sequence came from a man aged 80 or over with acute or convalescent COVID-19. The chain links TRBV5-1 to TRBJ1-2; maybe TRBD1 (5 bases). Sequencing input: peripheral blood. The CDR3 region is CASSLGGNYGYTF. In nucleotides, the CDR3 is TGCGCCAGCAGCTTGGGGGGCAACTATGGCTACACCTTC.